This T cell receptor (beta chain) was profiled in a study of T cells in Graves' hyperthyroidism and ophthalmopathy. The wider study: Peripheral blood was secured at the point of initial diagnosis, before any treatment.

RNA transcripts provided the source from which TCR beta CDR3 regions were amplified. In the first-round RT-PCR of the TCR CDR3, the HTBI primer set was used. TCRdb re-called the multiplex PCR reads with MiXCR, one entry per CDR3 protein. The sample includes hundreds of thousands of distinct CDR3 sequences, around 13% of them seen just once. The germline V gene encodes CDR1 MDHEN and CDR2 SYDVKM. V was clipped by 6 bases and J by 0 bases, with 6 bases between them. CDR3 size: 14 residues. This rearrangement joins TRBV28 to TRBJ2-6; D ambiguous. Sequencing input: blood. The TCR originated in a woman between 25 and 40 years old with Graves' hyperthyroidism. The CDR3 DNA sequence: TGTGCCAGCAGCATACACTCTGGGGCCAACGTCCTGACTTTC. This encodes CASSIHSGANVLTF.